The 14 T cell receptor beta chains given below trace back to one sample, sequenced in a study of blood T cell repertoires in COVID-19 (dated by TCRdb to the early 2020s). The library was made by the immunoSEQ multiplex PCR assay. Not all clones reach the TCRdb copy of this immuneACCESS table, which keeps in-frame sequences only. Checked studies attribute under half of the gap to unresolved V genes and leave the rest unexplained. In this sample the table shows roughly 280,000 clones, just under 90% of which occur a single time. The top ten hold 1.5% to 2% of the sample. The sequenced material came from PBMCs or T cells enriched from blood (not recorded which). These receptors originate from a woman aged 55-69 years who had recovered from COVID-19.

The chain joins TRBV30 to TRBJ2-7, with a weak D call TRBD2 (7 bases). From germline, CDR1 is GTSNPN and CDR2 SVGIG (reference sequence). CDR3 length equals 13 residues. V was trimmed by 3 bases and J by 6 bases, leaving 15 bases between them. The CDR3 loop is CAWRHAGAGEQYF. CDR3 DNA sequence: TGTGCCTGGAGGCACGCGGGGGCTGGCGAGCAGTACTTC.

The rearrangement joins TRBV29-1 to TRBJ1-1; no definite D call. The CDR3 sequence is 11 residues long. V shed 6 bases and J shed 5 bases, with 10 bases lying between them. Germline CDR1 reads SQVTM; CDR2 reads ANQGSEA. The CDR3 region has the DNA TGCAGCGTGGAGTTTGGAACTGAAGCTTTCTTT. It encodes CSVEFGTEAFF.

This chain uses TRBV7-2 with TRBJ2-6; tentatively, D is TRBD2 (5 bases). This CDR3 contains 15 residues. CDR1 is SGHTA and CDR2 is FQGNSA in the germline V gene. The germline V and J ends were trimmed by 5 bases and 3 bases, with 11 bases remaining between them. The CDR3 DNA reads TGTGCCAGCAGCATCAGGCGGGTTGGGGCCAACGTCCTGACTTTC. It is translated as CASSIRRVGANVLTF.

This sequence joins TRBV12-3 or TRBV12-4 and TRBJ2-5; D possibly corresponds to TRBD2 (6 bases). The V and J ends lost 3 bases and 7 bases respectively, with 12 bases between them. This CDR3 region has 13 residues. The CDR3 loop is CASSLVGGGTQYF. The CDR3 coding sequence is TGTGCCAGCAGTTTGGTGGGAGGCGGGACCCAGTACTTC.

The chain joins TRBV9 to TRBJ1-1; D might be TRBD1 (6 bases). V was cut by 2 bases and J by 2 bases, with 16 bases left in between. This CDR3 contains 16 residues. The germline gives CDR1 SGDLS, CDR2 YYNGEE. The CDR3 DNA is TGTGCCAGCAGCGTTTCAGGGAGCGGGGGCAACACTGAAGCTTTCTTT. This translates into CASSVSGSGGNTEAFF.

V gene TRBV28 combines with J gene TRBJ1-4, with TRBD1 matching 9 bases. The V gene end was trimmed by 10 bases and the J gene end by 9 bases; junction bases not matched to a gene: 6. CDR3 length equals 12 residues. The germline CDR1 and CDR2 sequences are MDHEN and SYDVKM. The chain's CDR3 is CATQTGGQKLFF. The CDR3 DNA sequence: TGTGCCACCCAAACAGGGGGCCAAAAACTGTTTTTT. The variable domain in full, with the rest retrieved from reference TRBV28 and TRBJ1-4, is DVKVTQSSRYLVKRTGEKVFLECVQDMDHENMFWYRQDPGLGLRLIYFSYDVKMKEKGDIPEGYSVSREKKERFSLILESASTNQTSMYLCATQTGGQKLFFGSGTQLSVL.

V and J are TRBV28 and TRBJ2-1; 12 nucleotides line up with TRBD1. This CDR3 is 15 amino acids long. V lost 6 bases and J lost 8; bases outside the gene matches: 8. Germline V gives CDR1 MDHEN, CDR2 SYDVKM. DNA for the CDR3: TGTGCCAGCAGGTCCCGGGACAGGGGGCGCGATGAGCAGTTCTTC. It translates to CASRSRDRGRDEQFF.

This clone has a handful of counts. The V gene is TRBV7-9, the J gene TRBJ2-5, with D possibly TRBD1 on 5 matching bases. The CDR3 runs to 13 residues. Germline V gene data show CDR1 as SEHNR and CDR2 as FQNEAQ (reference sequence). Trimming removed 4 bases at V and 2 bases at J, with 8 bases between. The CDR3 DNA is TGTGCCAGCAGCTCCCGACAGCAAGAGACCCAGTACTTC. Translating gives CASSSRQQETQYF.

This clone was observed a few times. This sequence joins TRBV9 and TRBJ1-1; D is undetermined. V was cut by 4 bases and J by 4 bases, with 20 bases left in between. The CDR3 extends over 16 amino acids. CDR1 is SGDLS and CDR2 is YYNGEE in the germline V gene. The CDR3 is CASSFSTRSLGTEAFF. In DNA form, the CDR3 reads TGTGCCAGCAGCTTTTCGACAAGGTCGTTGGGCACTGAAGCTTTCTTT.

This chain uses TRBV24-1 with TRBJ2-1, with unresolved D. CDR1 KGHDR and CDR2 SFDVKD come from the germline V gene. This CDR3 spans 14 amino acids. Trimming pared 0 bases from V and 5 bases from J, leaving 7 bases between. Here the CDR3 reads CATSDLFYNNEQFF. DNA for the CDR3: TGTGCCACCAGTGATTTGTTTTACAACAATGAGCAGTTCTTC.

The chain has TRBV27 and TRBJ2-3, with 10 bases lining up with TRBD2. This CDR3 has 16 amino acids. The V gene end was trimmed by 6 bases and the J gene end by 1 base; junction bases not matched to a gene: 7. CDR1 is MNHEY and CDR2 is SMNVEV in the germline V gene (reference sequence). CDR3 DNA: TGTGCCAGCAGCCGTAGCGGGGGGACGCGCACAGATACGCAGTATTTT. It is translated as CASSRSGGTRTDTQYF.

The chain recombines TRBV10-1 with TRBJ2-5; 11 nucleotides agree with TRBD2. Per the germline V gene, CDR1 is WNHNN and CDR2 is SYGVQD (reference sequence). V lost 5 bases, J lost 2 bases, and 4 bases stayed unmatched. This CDR3 has 15 residues. The CDR3 spells CASSPGTSGQETQYF. The DNA for the CDR3 is TGCGCCAGCAGTCCCGGGACTAGCGGTCAAGAGACCCAGTACTTC.

The chain uses TRBV7-9 and TRBJ2-7, with D hard to call. Deletions cut 5 bases from V and 0 bases from J, with 17 bases between. The V gene's germline CDR1 is SEHNR and CDR2 FQNEAQ (reference sequence). This CDR3 has 16 residues. The CDR3 here is CASSQRSRKSSYEQYF. CDR3 bases: TGTGCCAGCAGCCAGAGGTCTAGGAAGAGCTCCTACGAGCAGTACTTC. The entire variable domain, with the rest obtained from reference TRBV7-9 and TRBJ2-7, is as follows: DTGVSQNPRHKITKRGQNVTFRCDPISEHNRLYWYRQTLGQGPEFLTYFQNEAQLEKSRLLSDRFSAERPKGSFSTLEIQRTEQGDSAMYLCASSQRSRKSSYEQYFGPGTRLTVT.

This clone was observed once. The rearrangement joins TRBV5-4 to TRBJ1-2; 8 bases are a match to TRBD1. Looked up from germline, CDR1 is SGHNT and CDR2 is YYREEE (reference sequence). With V trimmed by 4 bases and J by 3 bases, 8 bases remained unmatched. The CDR3 spans 15 residues. CDR3 amino acids: CASSADYRGDYGYTF. CDR3 DNA: TGTGCCAGCAGCGCCGACTACAGGGGGGACTATGGCTACACCTTC. Drawing the rest from reference TRBV5-4 and TRBJ1-2, the complete variable domain is ETGVTQSPTHLIKTRGQQVTLRCSSQSGHNTVSWYQQALGQGPQFIFQYYREEENGRGNFPPRFSGLQFPNYSSELNVNALELDDSALYLCASSADYRGDYGYTFGSGTRLTVV.